One and the same sample provided the 18 T cell receptor beta chains below, sequenced in a study of shared clonotypes between healthy human individuals. CD45RO-negative, CCR7-positively selected cells formed the naive CD8 fraction, excluding terminally differentiated effector memory CD45RA+ cells. Assay used: immunoSEQ multiplex PCR; TCRdb lists only in-frame clones, some missing. This sample yields around 1,900,000 clones, of which just under 95% are seen a single time; about 1.6% belongs to the top ten. Sequences were obtained from naive CD8+ T cells from PBMCs. These receptors were collected from a man aged 18-30 years in good health. Some clones in this sample may be carry-over from other donors' samples.

This chain connects TRBV11-2 to TRBJ2-7; 8 bases fit TRBD2. The CDR3 length is 15 residues. The V gene's germline CDR1 is SGHAT and CDR2 FQNNGV. The V segment lost 5 bases and the J segment 2 bases; nucleotides outside the gene matches: 8. CDR3: CASSVLAGLAYEQYF. The CDR3 coding sequence is TGTGCCAGCAGCGTATTAGCGGGATTAGCCTACGAGCAGTACTTC.

The V call is TRBV30, the J call TRBJ2-6; 10 bases match TRBD1. CDR1 is GTSNPN and CDR2 is SVGIG in the germline V gene (reference sequence). This CDR3 region has 19 residues. The J segment lost 0 bases and the V segment lost 5 bases, leaving 13 bases of the junction unmatched. This CDR3 reads CAWGLRAGTGASGANVLTF. CDR3 in DNA: TGTGCCTGGGGGTTGCGGGCCGGGACAGGGGCCTCTGGGGCCAACGTCCTGACTTTC.

The rearrangement uses TRBV19 and TRBJ1-5; D remains unclear. V was clipped by 3 bases and J by 9 bases, with 12 bases between them. The CDR3 runs 13 residues. Germline lookup yields CDR1 LNHDA and CDR2 SQIVND (reference sequence). CDR3 region: CASSISSVGPQHF. CDR3 bases: TGTGCCAGTAGTATCTCCAGCGTAGGGCCCCAGCATTTT. Complete variable domain (other parts from reference TRBV19 and TRBJ1-5): DGGITQSPKYLFRKEGQNVTLSCEQNLNHDAMYWYRQDPGQGLRLIYYSQIVNDFQKGDIAEGYSVSREKKESFPLTVTSAQKNPTAFYLCASSISSVGPQHFGDGTRLSIL.

This clone was recorded once. The chain carries TRBV11-2 and TRBJ2-6; perhaps TRBD2 as D (6 bases). Trimming left V 1 base short and J 0 bases short, with 10 bases between. The V gene's germline CDR1 is SGHAT and CDR2 FQNNGV. The CDR3 is 17 residues long. The CDR3 loop is CASSLGGLLSGANVLTF. The CDR3 region has the DNA TGTGCCAGCAGCTTAGGGGGACTGCTCTCTGGGGCCAACGTCCTGACTTTC.

This clone has only one observation. The chain links TRBV6-1 to TRBJ2-7; possible D gene TRBD1, 5 bases. CDR1 MNHNS and CDR2 SASEGT come from the germline V gene. This CDR3 contains 14 residues. V lost 4 bases and J 2 bases, leaving 12 bases between the germline ends. CDR3 coding DNA: TGTGCCAGCAGTGCACCCTCAGGGACCTACGAGCAGTACTTC. It is translated as CASSAPSGTYEQYF.

The V and J genes are TRBV7-9 and TRBJ2-1; no reliable D call. Germline values: CDR1 SEHNR, CDR2 FQNEAQ (reference sequence). Trimming stripped 2 bases from V and 0 bases from J, with 14 bases between. The CDR3 is made up of 17 amino acids. The CDR3 sequence is CASSLLDPRSSYNEQFF. In DNA form, the CDR3 reads TGTGCCAGCAGCTTACTCGACCCCCGGAGCTCCTACAATGAGCAGTTCTTC.

V gene TRBV28 combines with J gene TRBJ1-4; no reliable D call. V was cut by 1 base and J by 8 bases, with 11 bases left in between. The germline V gene encodes CDR1 MDHEN and CDR2 SYDVKM. The CDR3 is made up of 14 amino acids. The CDR3, as DNA: TGTGCCAGCAGTTTATTTGACGAAAGAGAAAAACTGTTTTTT. Translating gives CASSLFDEREKLFF.

The chain joins TRBV5-4 to TRBJ1-2; 8 bases match TRBD1. This CDR3 has 15 amino acids. The junction had 9 bases not matched to a gene; V was cut back by 5 bases and J by 3 bases. Per germline, CDR1 SGHNT and CDR2 YYREEE (reference sequence). The CDR3 loop reads CASRPTGGGYYGYTF. The CDR3, as DNA: TGTGCCAGCAGACCCACAGGGGGTGGGTACTATGGCTACACCTTC.

The V and J genes are TRBV7-9 and TRBJ1-6, with TRBD1 as a possible D gene (5 bases). The CDR3 has 15 amino acids. Trimming shortened V by 3 bases and J by 10 bases, and 16 bases separated the two germline ends. Germline V gives CDR1 SEHNR, CDR2 FQNEAQ (reference sequence). This chain's CDR3 is CASSFVEGLWSPLHF. The CDR3 DNA reads as TGTGCCAGCAGCTTCGTGGAGGGGCTATGGTCACCCCTCCACTTT.

The V gene is TRBV7-3, the J gene TRBJ2-7; D is possibly TRBD2 (5 bases). The V gene lost 8 bases and the J gene lost 0 bases, with 11 bases spanning the gap. Germline loops: CDR1 SGHTA, CDR2 FQGTGA. This CDR3 comprises 13 residues. CDR3 sequence reads: CASSGSPSYEQYF. The CDR3 DNA is TGTGCCAGCTCGGGGAGTCCCTCCTACGAGCAGTACTTC.

The rearrangement links TRBV27 to TRBJ2-3; 9 nucleotides agree with TRBD1. There are 18 residues in the CDR3. V was pared by 5 bases and J by 2 bases, with 14 bases of the junction left unmatched. The germline CDR1 and CDR2 sequences are MNHEY and SMNVEV (reference sequence). The DNA of the CDR3 is TGTGCCAGCAGTGCATGGACAGGGGAAATAGGAACCACAGATACGCAGTATTTT. As protein: CASSAWTGEIGTTDTQYF.

The chain uses TRBV7-8 and TRBJ1-4; perhaps TRBD1 as D (6 bases). This CDR3 has 18 residues. Germline assignment: CDR1 SGHVS and CDR2 FQNEAQ. Trimming cost V 5 bases and J 8 bases, with 27 bases left between them. In nucleotides, the CDR3 is TGTGCCAGCAGCCCATCTGAGGGACAAGGGGCCCATGTGGAAAAACTGTTTTTT. Residues: CASSPSEGQGAHVEKLFF.

The genes are TRBV6-5 and TRBJ1-4, with D possibly TRBD1 on 5 matching bases. This CDR3 has 13 amino acids. Germline V CDR1 and CDR2: MNHEY, SVGAGI. V lost 7 bases to trimming and J lost 5 bases, with 11 bases between them. The CDR3 bases are TGTGCCAGCACGCAGGGTGGGAATGAAAAACTGTTTTTT. This codes for CASTQGGNEKLFF.

The chain recombines TRBV27 with TRBJ1-1; the match to TRBD1 covers 7 bases. Trimming took 6 bases from V and 0 from J; bases not matched to a gene: 4. The CDR3 has 14 amino acids. Per the germline V gene, CDR1 is MNHEY and CDR2 is SMNVEV (reference sequence). In DNA form, the CDR3 reads TGTGCCAGCAGACAACAGGGGATGAACACTGAAGCTTTCTTT. Amino acids: CASRQQGMNTEAFF.

This clone showed up just once. This chain links TRBV7-3 with TRBJ1-2; D not certain. CDR1 SGHTA and CDR2 FQGTGA come from the germline V gene. V lost 1 base and J 5 bases, leaving 11 bases between the germline ends. CDR3 size: 14 residues. The CDR3 region has the DNA TGTGCCAGCAGCTTAAATCCCGACGGTTATGGCTACACCTTC. Translation: CASSLNPDGYGYTF.

V gene TRBV27 combines with J gene TRBJ2-1; 7 bases are a match to TRBD2. This CDR3 has 16 amino acids. CDR1 is MNHEY and CDR2 is SMNVEV in the germline V gene (reference sequence). V shed 6 bases, J shed 3 bases, and the junction held 11 bases outside the gene matches. The CDR3 loop reads CASRPASGGNYNEQFF. CDR3 bases: TGTGCCAGCAGACCCGCTAGCGGAGGGAACTACAATGAGCAGTTCTTC.

The V call is TRBV28, the J call TRBJ2-7; 9 nucleotides agree with TRBD2. CDR3 length equals 16 residues. Trimming removed 5 bases from V and 3 bases from J; junction bases left unmatched: 11. Germline lookup yields CDR1 MDHEN and CDR2 SYDVKM. For the CDR3, the DNA is TGTGCCAGCAGTAGACCACTAGCGGGTCCTCGCTACGAGCAGTACTTC. It yields the protein CASSRPLAGPRYEQYF.

The chain couples TRBV27 to TRBJ1-1; no clear D. This CDR3 region has 11 residues. The V gene lost 4 bases and the J gene lost 7 bases, with 7 bases spanning the gap. The germline V gene has CDR1 MNHEY and CDR2 SMNVEV (reference sequence). As DNA, the CDR3 is TGTGCCAGCAGTTCCGGGTATGAAGCTTTCTTT. Protein sequence: CASSSGYEAFF.